The 31 T cell receptor beta chains below all came from one sample that was sequenced in a study of T cell repertoires in cytomegalovirus infection. TCRdb redid the calling of the reads with MiXCR, one entry per CDR3 protein. The data contain 560,000 or so distinct CDR3 sequences, more than 15% of them singletons. The sequenced material came from CD8+ T cells from PBMCs. These receptors all stem from a human donor in good health (CMV status not recorded). Some clones in this sample may be carry-over from other donors' samples.

This clonotype turned up a few times. In DNA form, the CDR3 reads TGTGCCAGCAGTTTATCGACAGGGGAATTCACAGATACGCAGTATTTT. It yields the protein CASSLSTGEFTDTQYF. The chain joins TRBV27 to TRBJ2-3, with 8 bases lining up with TRBD1. The CDR3 covers 16 residues. V lost 0 bases to trimming and J lost 2 bases; unmatched junction nucleotides: 4. Germline loops: CDR1 MNHEY, CDR2 SMNVEV (reference sequence).

A few counts support this clonotype. The chain joins TRBV11-2 to TRBJ2-1; D is unresolved. V was clipped by 1 base and J by 1 base, with 11 bases between them. The germline V gene has CDR1 SGHAT and CDR2 FQNNGV. This CDR3 has 16 residues. The DNA of the CDR3 is TGTGCCAGCAGCTTAGGCATTGACACATCCTACAATGAGCAGTTCTTC. It codes for CASSLGIDTSYNEQFF.

This clonotype was seen a few times. The chain carries TRBV6-5 and TRBJ2-7; 11 positions match TRBD2. With V trimmed by 2 bases and J by 3 bases, 3 bases remained unmatched. This CDR3 is built from 15 residues. From germline, CDR1 is MNHEY and CDR2 SVGAGI. Here the CDR3 DNA reads TGTGCCAGCAGTTACGGGACTAGCGGCTACTACGAGCAGTACTTC. This encodes CASSYGTSGYYEQYF.

There are many counts of this clonotype. V is TRBV28 and J is TRBJ1-5; the match to TRBD1 covers 10 bases. CDR1 is MDHEN and CDR2 is SYDVKM in the germline V gene. V lost 6 bases and J lost 0; bases outside the gene matches: 8. The CDR3 totals 17 residues. The DNA for the CDR3 is TGTGCCAGCAGATCCGGGACAGGGGTCTATAGCAATCAGCCCCAGCATTTT. Protein: CASRSGTGVYSNQPQHF.

This clonotype was seen at least ten times. The V and J genes are TRBV6-2 or TRBV6-3 and TRBJ2-1; D is possibly TRBD2 (6 bases). V was cut by 10 bases and J by 7 bases, with 20 bases left in between. This CDR3 is built from 14 residues. Germline lookup yields CDR1 MNHEY and CDR2 SVGEGT. CDR3 in DNA: TGTGCCACCAAGACGGAGGGGCCGTGGAATGAGCAGTTCTTC. Translated: CATKTEGPWNEQFF.

The sample holds one count of this clonotype. The J gene is TRBJ2-2, the V gene TRBV29-1; 10 bases agree with TRBD1. Germline CDR1 and CDR2: SQVTM and ANQGSEA. The trim removed 5 bases at V and 4 bases at J, leaving 4 bases unmatched. The CDR3 has 14 amino acids. The CDR3 here is CSVRTGGITGELFF. The CDR3 region has the DNA TGCAGCGTTCGGACAGGGGGTATCACCGGGGAGCTGTTTTTT.

This clonotype was counted at least ten times. V is TRBV7-9 and J is TRBJ2-7; D is perhaps TRBD2 (6 bases). This CDR3 has 18 amino acids. Per germline, CDR1 SEHNR and CDR2 FQNEAQ (reference sequence). V was shortened by 4 bases and J by 0 bases, with 22 bases between the two germline ends. CDR3 sequence (DNA): TGTGCCAGCAGCTCCAACACGGGACGGACTAAGAGCTCCTACGAGCAGTACTTC. This codes for CASSSNTGRTKSSYEQYF.

The table lists this clonotype with many counts. V gene TRBV7-8 combines with J gene TRBJ1-1; possibly TRBD1 for D (6 bases). The V and J ends lost 4 bases and 1 base respectively, with 10 bases between them. Germline lookup yields CDR1 SGHVS and CDR2 FQNEAQ. This CDR3 is built from 14 residues. The CDR3 here is CASSSQTGNTEAFF. In DNA form, the CDR3 reads TGTGCCAGCAGCTCTCAGACAGGGAACACTGAAGCTTTCTTT.

In its sample, this clonotype was seen many times. The genes are TRBV7-2 and TRBJ2-1; no clear D gene. With 1 base removed from V and 0 bases from J, the gap between germline ends came to 13 bases. CDR3 length: 17 residues. CDR1 and CDR2 from the germline V gene are SGHTA and FQGNSA. The CDR3: CASSLEGSWSSYNEQFF. The DNA for the CDR3 is TGTGCCAGCAGCTTAGAGGGAAGTTGGAGCTCCTACAATGAGCAGTTCTTC.

The chain uses TRBV19 and TRBJ2-7; 7 bases are a match to TRBD1. CDR1 and CDR2 (germline): LNHDA, SQIVND (reference sequence). CDR3 length equals 13 residues. V gave up 7 bases and J gave up 1 base; unmatched junction bases: 4. CDR3 region: CASMGQPSYEQYF. The CDR3 DNA reads as TGTGCCAGTATGGGACAGCCTTCCTACGAGCAGTACTTC.

The V call is TRBV27, the J call TRBJ1-6; 8 nucleotides align to TRBD1. V shed 2 bases, J shed 6 bases, and the junction held 3 bases outside the gene matches. Germline lookup yields CDR1 MNHEY and CDR2 SMNVEV (reference sequence). There are 15 residues in the CDR3. The chain's CDR3 is CASSLRDRPNSPLHF. CDR3 sequence (DNA): TGTGCCAGCAGTTTAAGGGACAGGCCTAATTCACCCCTCCACTTT.

This clonotype was seen many times. The V and J genes are TRBV12-3 or TRBV12-4 and TRBJ2-1; 11 nucleotides agree with TRBD2. J lost 4 bases, V lost 7 bases, and 6 bases had no gene match. This CDR3 has 15 amino acids. The CDR3 sequence is CASTTTSGVYNEQFF. The CDR3 DNA follows: TGTGCCAGCACCACGACTAGCGGGGTTTACAATGAGCAGTTCTTC.

J is TRBJ1-1 and V is TRBV27, with a weak D call TRBD1 (5 bases). Germline CDR1 and CDR2: MNHEY and SMNVEV (reference sequence). V was cut by 1 base and J by 1 base, with 16 bases left in between. This CDR3 contains 17 residues. This CDR3 is CASSLYPRGVANTEAFF. CDR3 DNA: TGTGCCAGCAGTTTATACCCGCGGGGGGTTGCGAACACTGAAGCTTTCTTT.

This clonotype was counted only a few times. The genes are TRBV15 and TRBJ1-1; D possibly corresponds to TRBD1 (5 bases). V was pared by 0 bases and J by 3 bases, with 5 bases between. The CDR3 extends over 13 amino acids. Germline lookup yields CDR1 LNHNV and CDR2 YYDKDF (reference sequence). CDR3 region: CATSREGDTEAFF. The CDR3 nucleotides read TGTGCCACCAGCAGAGAAGGGGACACTGAAGCTTTCTTT.

Many counts were recorded for this clonotype. The CDR3 DNA reads TGTGCCAGCAGCGAAAGACTAGACGCTGAGCAGTTCTTC. Translated: CASSERLDAEQFF. The chain recombines TRBV7-9 with TRBJ2-1; perhaps TRBD2 as D (6 bases). The CDR3 consists of 13 residues. Per germline, CDR1 SEHNR and CDR2 FQNEAQ (reference sequence). Trimming pared 5 bases from V and 9 bases from J, leaving 14 bases between.

This clonotype was picked up many times. The chain carries TRBV28 and TRBJ2-1; 12 bases align to TRBD2. Trimming removed 5 bases from V and 0 bases from J; junction bases left unmatched: 17. In germline, CDR1 is MDHEN, CDR2 SYDVKM. CDR3 length equals 21 residues. CDR3: CASSHVPRLAGEGSSYNEQFF. CDR3 bases: TGTGCCAGCAGTCATGTTCCTCGACTAGCGGGAGAGGGGAGCTCCTACAATGAGCAGTTCTTC.

At least ten counts were recorded for this clonotype. This chain links TRBV7-9 with TRBJ1-6; maybe TRBD1 (5 bases). The CDR3 is 15 residues long. V was pared by 5 bases and J by 8 bases, with 16 bases between. CDR1 is SEHNR, CDR2 FQNEAQ, per germline (reference sequence). CDR3 sequence (DNA): TGTGCCAGCAGCCCCAGGGAGCCGAAGGATTCACCCCTCCACTTT. This encodes CASSPREPKDSPLHF.

This clonotype was counted ten times or more. This rearrangement joins TRBV5-1 to TRBJ2-1; D is perhaps TRBD2 (6 bases). CDR3 length: 15 residues. The V and J ends lost 0 bases and 7 bases respectively, with 14 bases between them. The V gene's germline CDR1 is SGHRS and CDR2 YFSETQ. CDR3 residues: CASSLEASVGNEQFF. In nucleotides, the CDR3 is TGCGCCAGCAGCTTGGAGGCTAGCGTAGGAAATGAGCAGTTCTTC.

This chain uses TRBV20-1 with TRBJ1-2; D gene uncertain. V was clipped by 4 bases and J by 6 bases, with 15 bases between them. The germline V gene encodes CDR1 DFQATT and CDR2 SNEGSKA (reference sequence). CDR3 length equals 13 residues. The CDR3 region is CSAIRRKEDGYTF. CDR3 DNA: TGCAGTGCTATCCGACGGAAGGAAGATGGCTACACCTTC.

This clonotype was observed a few times. This sequence joins TRBV11-2 and TRBJ1-2; D call uncertain. Trimming left V 4 bases short and J 2 bases short, with 11 bases between. Looked up from germline, CDR1 is SGHAT and CDR2 is FQNNGV. This CDR3 is 14 amino acids long. CDR3 in amino acids: CASSSTDGNYGYTF. CDR3 DNA sequence: TGTGCCAGCAGCTCTACCGACGGAAACTATGGCTACACCTTC.

With regard to this clonotype: With a much larger clone just one base away, this may be a read error. This chain connects TRBV7-9 to TRBJ1-5, with D possibly matching TRBD1 (6 bases). The CDR3 is 13 amino acids. Trimming removed 5 bases at V and 7 bases at J, with 12 bases between. Germline CDR1 SEHNR, CDR2 FQNEAQ (reference sequence). CDR3 nucleotides: TGTGCCAGCAGCCCAGGGGCCAAACAGCCCCAGCATTTT. Residues: CASSPGAKQPQHF.

In its sample, this clonotype was seen many times. This chain links TRBV7-6 with TRBJ2-7, with TRBD1 matching 9 bases. Losses at the gene ends were 1 base for V and 3 bases for J; bases not matched to a gene: 13. The CDR3 is 18 amino acids. Germline assignment: CDR1 SGHVS and CDR2 FNYEAQ. CDR3 nucleotides: TGTGCCAGCAGCTTAGGCCCTCGACAGGGGGAAGATGGCTACGAGCAGTACTTC. This gives the protein CASSLGPRQGEDGYEQYF.

As to this clonotype: A much larger clone lies a single base off, so this may be a read error. DNA of the CDR3: TGTGCCAGCAGTTACACGTCTCGGGGAGATAGCTATGTCTACACCTTC. It translates to CASSYTSRGDSYVYTF. The genes are TRBV6-1 and TRBJ1-2; D gene ambiguous. Germline assignment: CDR1 MNHNS and CDR2 SASEGT. This CDR3 has 16 residues.

This clonotype was seen at least ten times. J is TRBJ2-6 and V is TRBV6-5, with 7 bases matching TRBD1. Germline V gene data show CDR1 as MNHEY and CDR2 as SVGAGI. V dropped 1 base and J dropped 1; count of bases not matched to a gene: 7. The CDR3 has 18 residues. CDR3 protein: CASSYFGQAKSGANVLTF. The CDR3 nucleotides read TGTGCCAGCAGTTACTTCGGACAGGCCAAGTCTGGGGCCAACGTCCTGACTTTC.

This clonotype occurred many times. This chain uses TRBV6-5 with TRBJ1-1; D is uncertain. Germline-derived CDR1 and CDR2 are MNHEY and SVGAGI. Trimming shortened V by 2 bases and J by 1 base, and 8 bases separated the two germline ends. The CDR3 runs 14 residues. The CDR3 region is CASSYGHTNTEAFF. The CDR3 DNA follows: TGTGCCAGCAGTTACGGTCACACGAACACTGAAGCTTTCTTT.

This clonotype appeared a single time. This clone may be a read error of a much larger clone one base away. The chain has TRBV4-2 and TRBJ1-2; 8 nucleotides agree with TRBD1. The CDR3 has 16 residues. Germline V gene lookup returns CDR1 LGHNA and CDR2 YNFKEQ. For the CDR3, the DNA is TGTGCCAGCAGCCAAACCATTGTGGACAGGGCCTATGGCTACAACTTC. This sequence encodes CASSQTIVDRAYGYNF.

This clonotype was recorded at least ten times. The DNA for the CDR3 is TGTGCCAGCAGCCCCCGGACTAGCGGGAGTACGCAGTTCTTC. This sequence encodes CASSPRTSGSTQFF. The V gene is TRBV11-1, the J gene TRBJ2-1; 13 bases agree with TRBD2. V was pared by 5 bases and J by 12 bases, with 7 bases of the junction left unmatched. Looked up from germline, CDR1 is SGHAT and CDR2 is FQDESV (reference sequence). The CDR3 extends over 14 amino acids.

Turning to this clonotype: Just one base apart from a much larger clone, this may be a read error. The chain employs TRBV12-5 and TRBJ1-5; TRBD1 aligns across 7 bases. The CDR3 has 12 residues. Germline V CDR1 and CDR2: LGHNT, FRNRAP. The DNA of the CDR3 is TGTGCTAGTGGTATTGGGGGACAGCTCCAGCATTTT. Its translation is CASGIGGQLQHF.

This clonotype was seen ten or more times. The rearrangement uses TRBV7-9 and TRBJ2-3; 9 bases are a match to TRBD1. CDR3 length: 15 amino acids. V was pared by 5 bases and J by 1 base, with 4 bases of the junction left unmatched. CDR1 is SEHNR and CDR2 is FQNEAQ in the germline V gene (reference sequence). The CDR3 DNA reads as TGTGCCAGCAGCCGGGACAGGGAACGCACAGATACGCAGTATTTT. It yields the protein CASSRDRERTDTQYF.

This clonotype occurred a few times. This chain uses TRBV27 with TRBJ2-5; D call uncertain. The length of the CDR3 is 11 residues. Germline CDR1 reads MNHEY; CDR2 reads SMNVEV (reference sequence). V was pared by 10 bases and J by 5 bases, with 11 bases between. In DNA, the CDR3 is TGTGCCACCATGCTCGGGGAGACCCAGTACTTC. Translation gives CATMLGETQYF.

J is TRBJ2-2 and V is TRBV6-4, with 8 bases matching TRBD2. After removal of 7 bases from V and 5 bases from J, the junction contained 6 bases not matched to a gene. The CDR3 loop spans 14 amino acids. The germline CDR1 and CDR2 sequences are MRHNA and SNTAGT. The DNA for the CDR3 is TGTGCCAGCAAAGCGGGAGTAGGGACCGGGGAGCTGTTTTTT. This translates into CASKAGVGTGELFF.